These 2 T cell receptor beta chains share one sample of origin, sequenced in a study of blood T cell repertoires in COVID-19. Generated by immunoSEQ multiplex PCR, the TCRdb table keeps only in-frame clones and is missing some. This sample has 150,000 to 180,000 clones, with roughly nine tenths found just once. The sequencing sample was made of peripheral blood. These receptors originate from a woman aged 40-49 years with acute or convalescent COVID-19.

This sequence joins TRBV11-3 and TRBJ2-7, with D possibly matching TRBD2 (5 bases). Germline V gene lookup returns CDR1 SGHNT and CDR2 YENEEA. This CDR3 has 14 residues. V lost 5 bases to trimming and J lost 1 base, with 12 bases between them. This CDR3 reads CASSITGMSYEQYF. The CDR3 region has the DNA TGTGCCAGCAGCATTACCGGGATGTCCTACGAGCAGTACTTC.

V and J are TRBV28 and TRBJ1-4; D is unclear. Germline V gene data show CDR1 as MDHEN and CDR2 as SYDVKM. The CDR3 is 17 amino acids. V lost 2 bases and J lost 4, with 17 bases in between. Here the CDR3 DNA reads TGTGCCAGCAGTTTAGACCGGATGGGAGGGATTAATGAAAAACTGTTTTTT. Translation gives CASSLDRMGGINEKLFF.